One and the same sample provided the 18 T cell receptor beta chains below, sequenced in a study of beta chain features in type 1 diabetes. Investigators reverse transcribed all isolated RNA, so they sequenced expressed TCRB transcripts. This table comes from immunoSEQ multiplex PCR, and its TCRdb copy is limited to in-frame clones, with some not included. The data show roughly 150,000 clones, 7.5% to 10% seen once. Sequencing was performed on central memory CD4+ T cells from blood. These receptors were collected from a man aged 18 to 30 in good health.

This clone was counted between two and nine times. The chain has TRBV5-6 and TRBJ2-1, with 7 bases identical to TRBD2. The CDR3 has 18 residues. The germline gives CDR1 SGHDT, CDR2 YYEEEE. V shed 1 base and J 4 bases; nucleotides not matched to a gene: 14. CDR3 sequence reads: CASSLSGSGGSIYNEQFF. The CDR3 DNA reads TGTGCCAGCAGCTTGTCTGGTTCGGGCGGGAGTATTTACAATGAGCAGTTCTTC. Using reference TRBV5-6 and TRBJ2-1 for the parts outside the CDR3, the full variable domain is DAGVTQSPTHLIKTRGQQVTLRCSPKSGHDTVSWYQQALGQGPQFIFQYYEEEERQRGNFPDRFSGHQFPNYSSELNVNALLLGDSALYLCASSLSGSGGSIYNEQFFGPGTRLTVL.

The chain carries TRBV21-1 and TRBJ2-2; the D call of TRBD2 is as the table states it, not checked on the DNA. TRBV21-1 constitutes a pseudogene. The CDR3 is 24 amino acids. DNA for the CDR3: TGTGCCAGCAGCAAAGAAAGAGGAAGGACAGGTGGACTAGCGGGAGTGTGGGACACCGGGGAGCTGTTTTTT. This codes for CASSKERGRTGGLAGVWDTGELFF.

This clone has just a few counts. The chain recombines TRBV29-1 with TRBJ1-4; the D gene is possibly TRBD1 (5 bases). The CDR3 is 11 residues long. Germline values: CDR1 SQVTM, CDR2 ANQGSEA. V was clipped by 8 bases and J by 4 bases, with 8 bases between them. CDR3: CSYRFNEKLFF. In DNA, the CDR3 is TGCAGCTACAGGTTTAATGAAAAACTGTTTTTT.

This chain joins TRBV6-5 and TRBJ2-7, with D possibly matching TRBD2 (6 bases). V was cut by 0 bases and J by 5 bases, with 8 bases left in between. This CDR3 region has 13 residues. From germline, CDR1 is MNHEY and CDR2 SVGAGI. The CDR3 region has the DNA TGTGCCAGCAGTTACTCGCCGGGGGACGAGCAGTACTTC. This encodes CASSYSPGDEQYF.

This clone was detected only a few times. The junction does not match germline at one end; this may be a read error. The chain links TRBV7-9 to TRBJ2-7, with D tentatively TRBD1 (6 bases). The CDR3 totals 12 residues. The germline gives CDR1 SEHNR, CDR2 FQNEAQ (reference sequence). The CDR3 region has the DNA TGTGCCAGCACCTTAATCAGGGGCGCGGAGTACTTC. Translation gives CASTLIRGAEYF.

With regard to this clone: A read error may account for a junction end that differs from germline. V and J are TRBV7-2 and TRBJ2-5; 14 bases are a match to TRBD2. The J call may be faulty, since TRBJ2-7 better matches the DNA end. This CDR3 has 18 residues. CDR1 is SGHTA, CDR2 FQGNSA, per germline. The CDR3 region is CASSRTGTSGRSSNEQYF. The CDR3 region has the DNA TGTGCCAGCAGCCGAACGGGGACTAGCGGGAGATCCTCCAACGAGCAGTACTTC.

The rearrangement links TRBV7-2 to TRBJ2-2; D gene uncertain. Trimming took off 3 bases at V and 5 bases at J, with 10 bases between the two ends. CDR3 size: 14 residues. Looked up from germline, CDR1 is SGHTA and CDR2 is FQGNSA. The CDR3 is CASSFRSKTGELFF. In DNA form, the CDR3 reads TGTGCCAGCAGCTTCCGTTCTAAGACCGGGGAGCTGTTTTTT.

This clone was counted a few times. V and J are TRBV30 and TRBJ1-1; D remains ambiguous. The V end lost 1 base, the J end lost 0 bases, and 6 bases lay between the germline ends. The length of the CDR3 is 13 residues. Per the germline V gene, CDR1 is GTSNPN and CDR2 is SVGIG (reference sequence). The CDR3 bases are TGTGCCTGGAGTGGGACTTTGAACACTGAAGCTTTCTTT. Amino acids: CAWSGTLNTEAFF. The full variable domain, in which reference TRBV30 and TRBJ1-1 provide the parts outside the CDR3, is SQTIHQWPATLVQPVGSPLSLECTVEGTSNPNLYWYRQAAGRGLQLLFYSVGIGQISSEVPQNLSASRPQDRQFILSSKKLLLSDSGFYLCAWSGTLNTEAFFGQGTRLTVV.

The chain uses TRBV5-1 and TRBJ2-3; D remains unclear. Per the germline V gene, CDR1 is SGHRS and CDR2 is YFSETQ. The V gene lost 2 bases and the J gene lost 0 bases, with 13 bases spanning the gap. The CDR3 covers 16 residues. CDR3 region: CASSLTVFSSTDTQYF. CDR3 DNA sequence: TGCGCCAGCAGCTTAACAGTCTTTTCTAGCACAGATACGCAGTATTTT.

There are a few counts of this clone. This sequence joins TRBV5-4 and TRBJ1-4; 9 nucleotides align to TRBD1. The germline V gene encodes CDR1 SGHNT and CDR2 YYREEE (reference sequence). This CDR3 has 14 residues. Germline trimming cut 4 bases from V and 8 bases from J; bases unmatched to any gene: 6. This CDR3 is CASSQQGAEEKLFF. CDR3 bases: TGTGCCAGCAGCCAACAGGGGGCCGAAGAAAAACTGTTTTTT.

The rearrangement links TRBV15 to TRBJ2-5; no definite D call. Trimming left V 1 base short and J 5 bases short, with 5 bases between. This CDR3 has 12 amino acids. Germline CDR1 is LNHNV and CDR2 is YYDKDF (reference sequence). CDR3 region: CATSRVAETQYF. CDR3 sequence (DNA): TGTGCCACCAGCAGAGTTGCGGAGACCCAGTACTTC.

This chain links TRBV21-1 with TRBJ1-5; the table's TRBD1 call for D was not verified on the DNA. TRBV21-1 is a listed pseudogene. This CDR3 has 16 residues. CDR3 nucleotide sequence: TGTGCCAGCAGCTTTAACGACAGGGCGGGCAATCAGCCCCAGCATTTT. Translated: CASSFNDRAGNQPQHF.

For this clone: Different DNA sequences within this sample yield the same CDR3. This chain connects TRBV18 to TRBJ2-3; 9 nucleotides match TRBD1. The CDR3 is 16 residues long. CDR1 is KGHSH and CDR2 is LQKENI in the germline V gene. Germline trimming cut 3 bases from V and 3 bases from J; bases unmatched to any gene: 7. CDR3 protein: CASSPNRGLGTDTQYF. The CDR3 region has the DNA TGTGCCAGCTCACCGAACAGGGGGCTTGGGACAGATACGCAGTATTTT.

About this clone itself: One end of the junction fails to match germline, which may point to a read error. The CDR3 spells CASSQLQGVEGYTF. DNA for the CDR3: TGCGCCAGCAGCCAATTACAGGGTGTAGAAGGCTACACCTTC. The chain links TRBV7-2 to TRBJ1-2, with D perhaps TRBD1 (6 bases). In germline, CDR1 is SGHTA, CDR2 FQGNSA. The CDR3 covers 14 residues.

This clone was counted only a few times. In nucleotides, the CDR3 is TGTGCCAGCAGCTTGGCCGTGACGCGGGGCGAGCAGTACTTC. Amino acid sequence: CASSLAVTRGEQYF. V and J are TRBV5-4 and TRBJ2-7; the D gene is possibly TRBD2 (6 bases). With 0 bases removed from V and 6 bases from J, the gap between germline ends came to 13 bases. Germline-derived CDR1 and CDR2 are SGHNT and YYREEE (reference sequence). The CDR3 covers 14 residues.

This clone was recorded at least ten times. The V gene is TRBV9, the J gene TRBJ2-6; TRBD1 might be the D (5 bases). Per germline, CDR1 SGDLS and CDR2 YYNGEE. CDR3 length: 19 amino acids. V lost 3 bases and J 0 bases, leaving 19 bases between the germline ends. DNA for the CDR3: TGTGCCAGCAGCGAGGGGATCATGGCGTCCAGCTCTGGGGCCAACGTCCTGACTTTC. Encoded protein: CASSEGIMASSSGANVLTF.

The rearrangement uses TRBV7-2 and TRBJ2-3; D is perhaps TRBD2 (5 bases). The germline CDR1 and CDR2 sequences are SGHTA and FQGNSA. The germline V and J ends were trimmed by 3 bases and 2 bases, with 18 bases remaining between them. This CDR3 is 17 amino acids long. CDR3 sequence (DNA): TGTGCCAGCAGCTTGGACGTAAACGGGAAGCTCACAGATACGCAGTATTTT. Residues: CASSLDVNGKLTDTQYF.

CDR3 amino acids: CASSYPDSVSEQYF. DNA of the CDR3: TGTGCCAGCAGTTATCCGGACAGCGTCTCCGAGCAGTACTTC. The gene calls are TRBV6-6 and TRBJ2-7; TRBD1 might be the D (6 bases). Per germline, CDR1 MNHNY and CDR2 SVGAGI (reference sequence). V shed 3 bases and J shed 6 bases, with 15 bases lying between them. CDR3 length: 14 residues.